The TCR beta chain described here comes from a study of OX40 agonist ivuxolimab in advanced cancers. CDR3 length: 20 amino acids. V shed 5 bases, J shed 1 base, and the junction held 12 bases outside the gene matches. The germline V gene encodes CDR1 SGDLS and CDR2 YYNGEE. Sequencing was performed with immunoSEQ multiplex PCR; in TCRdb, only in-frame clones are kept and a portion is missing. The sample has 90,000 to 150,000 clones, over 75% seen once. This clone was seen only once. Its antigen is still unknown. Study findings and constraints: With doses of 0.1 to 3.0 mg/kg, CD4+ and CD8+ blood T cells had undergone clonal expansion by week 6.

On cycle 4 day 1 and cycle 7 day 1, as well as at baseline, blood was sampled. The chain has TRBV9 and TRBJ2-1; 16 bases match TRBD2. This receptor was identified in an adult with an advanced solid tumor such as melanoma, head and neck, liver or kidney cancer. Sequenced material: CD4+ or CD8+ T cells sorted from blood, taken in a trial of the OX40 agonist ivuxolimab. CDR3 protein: CASSHQPGLAGGRSYNEQFF. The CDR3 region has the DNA TGTGCCAGCAGTCACCAACCGGGACTAGCGGGGGGGCGGTCCTACAATGAGCAGTTCTTC.